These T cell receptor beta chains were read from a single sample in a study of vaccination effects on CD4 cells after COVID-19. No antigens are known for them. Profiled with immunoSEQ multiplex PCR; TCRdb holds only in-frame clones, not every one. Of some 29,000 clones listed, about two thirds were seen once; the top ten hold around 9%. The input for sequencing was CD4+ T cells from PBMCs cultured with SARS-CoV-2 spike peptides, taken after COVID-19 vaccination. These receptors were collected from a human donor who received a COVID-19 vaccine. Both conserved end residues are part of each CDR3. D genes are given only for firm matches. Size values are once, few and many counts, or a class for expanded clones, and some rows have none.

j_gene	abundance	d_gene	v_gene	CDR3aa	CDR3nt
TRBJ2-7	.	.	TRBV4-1	CASSQGLKGSGEQYF	TGCGCCAGCAGCCAAGGTCTTAAGGGATCAGGGGAGCAGTACTTC
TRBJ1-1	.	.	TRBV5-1	CASSLGLGGGTEAFF	TGCGCCAGCAGCTTGGGCCTCGGGGGAGGCACTGAAGCTTTCTTT
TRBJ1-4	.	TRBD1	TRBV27	CASSFDRGREKLFF	TGTGCCAGCAGTTTTGACAGGGGAAGGGAAAAACTGTTTTTT
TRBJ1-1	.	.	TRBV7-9	CASSLRAVGEAFF	TGTGCCAGCAGCTTAAGGGCTGTGGGTGAAGCTTTCTTT
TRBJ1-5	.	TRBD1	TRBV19	CASTKTGQGNQPQHF	TGTGCCAGTACCAAGACAGGACAGGGCAATCAGCCCCAGCATTTT
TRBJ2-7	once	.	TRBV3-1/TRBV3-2	CASSQGLPGHGVEQYF	TGTGCCAGCAGCCAAGGCTTGCCGGGCCATGGGGTCGAGCAGTACTTC
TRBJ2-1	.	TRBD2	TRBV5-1	CASSFGGGLAAFSSYNEQFF	TGCGCCAGCAGCTTCGGTGGGGGACTAGCGGCGTTTAGCTCCTACAATGAGCAGTTCTTC
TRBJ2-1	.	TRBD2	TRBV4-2	CASSISGGDNNEQFF	TGTGCCAGCAGCATTAGCGGGGGGGATAACAATGAGCAGTTCTTC
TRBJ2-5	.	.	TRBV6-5	CASTQGREETQYF	TGTGCCAGCACCCAGGGGAGGGAAGAGACCCAGTACTTC
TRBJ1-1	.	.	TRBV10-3	CAIRQGLNTEAFF	TGTGCCATCAGACAGGGTCTGAACACTGAAGCTTTCTTT
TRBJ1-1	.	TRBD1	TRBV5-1	CASSLEGQGVGGTEAFF	TGCGCCAGCAGCTTGGAGGGACAGGGAGTAGGTGGCACTGAAGCTTTCTTT
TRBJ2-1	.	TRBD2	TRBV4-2	CASSQDPAGIGLVSYNEQFF	TGTGCCAGCAGCCAAGACCCTGCTGGAATTGGACTAGTTAGTTACAATGAGCAGTTCTTC
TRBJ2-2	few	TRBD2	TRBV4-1	CASSQVGGGSISGELFF	TGCGCCAGCAGCCAAGTGGGTGGCGGGAGTATCAGCGGGGAGCTGTTTTTT
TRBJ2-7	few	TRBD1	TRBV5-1	CASSLGGTGYYEQYF	TGCGCCAGCAGCTTGGGCGGGACAGGGTACTACGAGCAGTACTTC
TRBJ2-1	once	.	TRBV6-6	CASSYELSSYNEQFF	TGTGCCAGCAGTTACGAGCTGAGCTCCTACAATGAGCAGTTCTTC
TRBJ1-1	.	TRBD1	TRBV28	CASSFQPGQGGFF	TGTGCCAGCAGTTTTCAGCCGGGACAGGGGGGGTTCTTT
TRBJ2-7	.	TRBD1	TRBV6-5	CASIRDRASIYEQYF	TGTGCCAGCATCCGGGACAGGGCGAGTATCTACGAGCAGTACTTC
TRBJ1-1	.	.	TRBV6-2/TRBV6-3	CASSEVGTEAFF	TGTGCCAGCAGCGAAGTAGGCACTGAAGCTTTCTTT
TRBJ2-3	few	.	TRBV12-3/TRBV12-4	CASRFSTDTQYF	TGTGCCAGCCGATTTAGCACAGATACGCAGTATTTT
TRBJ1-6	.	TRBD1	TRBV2	CASRGTELNSPLHF	TGTGCCAGCAGAGGGACAGAGCTTAATTCACCCCTCCACTTT
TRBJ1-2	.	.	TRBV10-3	CATYTHSTVNGYTF	TGTGCCACCTATACACATTCGACTGTTAATGGCTACACCTTC
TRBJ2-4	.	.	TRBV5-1	CASSSEPGLNIQYF	TGCGCCAGCAGCAGTGAGCCGGGGCTAAACATTCAGTACTTC
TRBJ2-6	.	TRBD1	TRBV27	CASSRQGAGANVLTF	TGTGCCAGCAGCCGCCAGGGGGCTGGGGCCAACGTCCTGACTTTC
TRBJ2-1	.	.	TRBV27	CASSFSNNEQFF	TGTGCCAGCAGTTTTAGTAACAATGAGCAGTTCTTC